The 13 T cell receptor beta chains below all came from one sample that was sequenced in a study of blood T cell repertoires in COVID-19. The table came from immunoSEQ multiplex PCR; TCRdb's copy has only in-frame clones and leaves some out. The repertoire holds just over 65,000 clones, with around 92% as singletons. Sequencing was done on a sample of peripheral blood. The receptors were sampled from a man aged 55 to 70 with acute or convalescent COVID-19.

The chain combines TRBV5-1 with TRBJ2-6; D gene ambiguous. The germline V and J ends were trimmed by 4 bases and 0 bases, with 2 bases remaining between them. The CDR3 runs to 13 residues. CDR1 and CDR2 (germline): SGHRS, YFSETQ. The DNA for the CDR3 is TGCGCCAGCAGCCTCTCTGGGGCCAACGTCCTGACTTTC. Translation: CASSLSGANVLTF.

The rearrangement joins TRBV5-1 to TRBJ1-1; 10 bases map to TRBD1. The germline gives CDR1 SGHRS, CDR2 YFSETQ. The CDR3 is 14 amino acids. The junction had 4 bases not matched to a gene; V was cut back by 4 bases and J by 4 bases. The CDR3 loop reads CASSPRDRGTEAFF. CDR3 coding DNA: TGCGCCAGCAGCCCCAGGGACAGGGGCACTGAAGCTTTCTTT.

The rearrangement joins TRBV15 to TRBJ2-2; TRBD2 aligns across 13 bases. Trimming took 1 base from V and 3 from J; bases not matched to a gene: 5. Looked up from germline, CDR1 is LNHNV and CDR2 is YYDKDF (reference sequence). This CDR3 contains 18 residues. CDR3 protein: CATSRGITSGGDTGELFF. CDR3 DNA: TGTGCCACCAGCAGAGGGATTACTAGCGGGGGGGACACCGGGGAGCTGTTTTTT. The whole variable domain, filled in from reference TRBV15 and TRBJ2-2, reads DAMVIQNPRYQVTQFGKPVTLSCSQTLNHNVMYWYQQKSSQAPKLLFHYYDKDFNNEADTPDNFQSRRPNTSFCFLDIRSPGLGDTAMYLCATSRGITSGGDTGELFFGEGSRLTVL.

The chain combines TRBV6-5 with TRBJ1-4; D is perhaps TRBD1 (5 bases). The V gene lost 8 bases and the J gene lost 3 bases, with 13 bases spanning the gap. The germline V gene encodes CDR1 MNHEY and CDR2 SVGAGI. This CDR3 region has 14 residues. The CDR3 DNA follows: TGTGCCAGCGGGAGGGGACGAGCTAATGAAAAACTGTTTTTT. It encodes CASGRGRANEKLFF.

The chain carries TRBV5-1 and TRBJ1-2; 8 bases map to TRBD1. Germline loops: CDR1 SGHRS, CDR2 YFSETQ. The trim removed 4 bases at V and 3 bases at J, leaving 5 bases unmatched. This CDR3 spans 14 amino acids. The CDR3 nucleotides read TGCGCCAGCAGCACGCGACAGGGGTACTATGGCTACACCTTC. It specifies CASSTRQGYYGYTF.

This clone was counted between two and nine times. The chain recombines TRBV2 with TRBJ2-7; no clear D gene. The CDR3 covers 11 residues. Germline V gives CDR1 SNHLY, CDR2 FYNNEI. V was trimmed by 4 bases and J by 3 bases, leaving 4 bases between them. The CDR3 sequence: CASSGHYEQYF. The DNA for the CDR3 is TGTGCCAGCAGTGGGCACTACGAGCAGTACTTC.

The rearrangement joins TRBV6-5 to TRBJ2-7; TRBD2 matches at 8 bases. V lost 3 bases to trimming and J lost 1 base; unmatched junction nucleotides: 2. The length of the CDR3 is 14 residues. Germline CDR1 and CDR2: MNHEY and SVGAGI. The DNA of the CDR3 is TGTGCCAGCAGTTATGCGGGGGGTTCCTACGAGCAGTACTTC. It translates to CASSYAGGSYEQYF.

The CDR3 DNA sequence: TGTGCCAGCAGCCCGCGACAGGGGGCGGGCGAGCAGTACTTC. Protein: CASSPRQGAGEQYF. The chain recombines TRBV9 with TRBJ2-7, with 10 bases fitting TRBD1. Germline assignment: CDR1 SGDLS and CDR2 YYNGEE. V lost 4 bases, J lost 6 bases, and 7 bases stayed unmatched. This CDR3 comprises 14 residues.

The chain uses TRBV7-2 and TRBJ2-1; D not certain. Germline V CDR1 and CDR2: SGHTA, FQGNSA. The V gene lost 3 bases and the J gene lost 0 bases, with 12 bases spanning the gap. The CDR3 has 16 amino acids. The CDR3 reads CASSFDSFRSYNEQFF. CDR3 nucleotides: TGTGCCAGCAGCTTCGACTCCTTTCGCTCCTACAATGAGCAGTTCTTC.

This clone was seen only a few times. The chain recombines TRBV10-3 with TRBJ1-3; TRBD1 matches 8 bases. The CDR3 length is 14 residues. Per germline, CDR1 ENHRY and CDR2 SYGVKD. The junction had 8 bases not matched to a gene; V was cut back by 10 bases and J by 3 bases. The CDR3 DNA is TGTGCCACCCGGACAGGGAGTGATGGAAACACCATATATTTT. The encoded protein is CATRTGSDGNTIYF.

The rearrangement links TRBV2 to TRBJ1-5; TRBD1 is a possible D gene (5 bases). This CDR3 region has 13 residues. The germline gives CDR1 SNHLY, CDR2 FYNNEI. V was clipped by 7 bases and J by 7 bases, with 14 bases between them. The DNA of the CDR3 is TGTGCCAGCATGAAGGGGCAGGGACAGCCCCAGCATTTT. Translating gives CASMKGQGQPQHF. Full variable domain (rest looked up from reference TRBV2 and TRBJ1-5): EPEVTQTPSHQVTQMGQEVILRCVPISNHLYFYWYRQILGQKVEFLVSFYNNEISEKSEIFDDQFSVERPDGSNFTLKIRSTKLEDSAMYFCASMKGQGQPQHFGDGTRLSIL.

This clone showed up just a few times. The chain uses TRBV14 and TRBJ1-2; perhaps TRBD1 as D (5 bases). Per the germline V gene, CDR1 is SGHDN and CDR2 is FVKESK. This CDR3 region has 13 residues. V was clipped by 4 bases and J by 13 bases, with 19 bases between them. CDR3 in amino acids: CASSRLEVGEVTF. The CDR3 coding sequence is TGTGCCAGCAGCCGCCTCGAGGTGGGGGAGGTCACCTTC.

This chain uses TRBV10-3 with TRBJ2-2; a possible D gene is TRBD1 (5 bases). V lost 8 bases to trimming and J lost 1 base, with 11 bases between them. The CDR3 loop spans 14 amino acids. Germline V lookup: CDR1 ENHRY, CDR2 SYGVKD. The CDR3: CAIGQGQNTGELFF. CDR3 coding DNA: TGTGCCATCGGTCAAGGACAGAACACCGGGGAGCTGTTTTTT.